These 14 T cell receptor beta chains came from one sample sequenced in a study of control samples from healthy donors and cancer patients. TCRdb keeps only in-frame clones here, not all; method: immunoSEQ multiplex PCR. The profile shows under 70,000 clones, about nine tenths of them singletons. Specimen: PBMCs. The receptors here all came from a woman in her forties or fifties with colorectal cancer.

This clone was observed once. The genes are TRBV5-8 and TRBJ2-1; TRBD2 agrees at 7 bases. After removal of 4 bases from V and 8 bases from J, the junction contained 12 bases not matched to a gene. CDR1 SGHTS and CDR2 YDEGEE come from the germline V gene. The CDR3 has 15 residues. The CDR3 coding sequence is TGTGCCAGCAGCGAGGGAGGGAGAGGAGACGATGAGCAGTTCTTC. This gives the protein CASSEGGRGDDEQFF.

The V and J genes are TRBV29-1 and TRBJ2-7; possible D gene TRBD2, 7 bases. Germline-derived CDR1 and CDR2 are SQVTM and ANQGSEA. The CDR3 has 14 residues. V lost 1 base, J lost 7 bases, and 17 bases lay in between. CDR3 DNA sequence: TGCAGCGTTGAAGTACGAGGGGGGGGATTAGAGCAGTACTTC. Amino acids: CSVEVRGGGLEQYF.

The chain combines TRBV2 with TRBJ1-5; D may be TRBD1 (5 bases). The CDR3 runs to 13 residues. Germline CDR1 reads SNHLY; CDR2 reads FYNNEI. The V end was cut by 6 bases, the J end by 9 bases, with 15 bases between. The CDR3: CASRGDGSGPQHF. Here the CDR3 DNA reads TGTGCCAGCAGGGGGGACGGCTCAGGGCCCCAGCATTTT.

The chain recombines TRBV3-1 (or the pseudogene TRBV3-2) with TRBJ1-1, with D tentatively TRBD1 (5 bases). Trimming removed 0 bases from V and 5 bases from J, with 16 bases in between. The CDR3 totals 16 residues. Germline CDR1 is LGHDT and CDR2 is YNNKEL (reference sequence). For the CDR3, the DNA is TGTGCCAGCAGCCAAGATCCCTCAGGGACGGCGACTGAAGCTTTCTTT. Translated: CASSQDPSGTATEAFF.

Comments on this clone: Its ends do not fully match the called genes, so a read error is possible. In DNA form, the CDR3 reads TGTGCCACCAGTGATGGGGGGGGCGATGAGCAGCTCTTC. This encodes CATSDGGGDEQLF. V is TRBV24-1 and J is TRBJ2-1, with D possibly TRBD2 on 7 matching bases. Germline V gene lookup returns CDR1 KGHDR and CDR2 SFDVKD. This CDR3 contains 13 residues.

The chain combines TRBV6-5 with TRBJ1-6, with unresolved D. The CDR3 contains 15 residues. Germline V gene data show CDR1 as MNHEY and CDR2 as SVGAGI. Trimming pared 0 bases from V and 6 bases from J, leaving 9 bases between. In DNA form, the CDR3 reads TGTGCCAGCAGTTACTCCCCCCGACCTAATTCACCCCTCCACTTT. As protein: CASSYSPRPNSPLHF.

The chain employs TRBV14 and TRBJ2-7; perhaps D is TRBD1 or TRBD2 (5 bases each). Germline V gene lookup returns CDR1 SGHDN and CDR2 FVKESK. This CDR3 spans 20 amino acids. V lost 1 base and J lost 0, with 25 bases in between. The CDR3 bases are TGTGCCAGCAGCCAAGGGAAAACTCGCCGGGACCCTAGGTTCTCCTACGAGCAGTACTTC. It yields the protein CASSQGKTRRDPRFSYEQYF.

In this sample, this clone turned up once. The chain has TRBV21-1 and TRBJ2-5; the D segment call TRBD1 is taken from the table without a DNA check. TRBV21-1 is a pseudogene. The CDR3 loop spans 12 amino acids. CDR3 region: CANPRGQETQYF. The CDR3 DNA reads as TGTGCCAACCCGAGGGGGCAAGAGACCCAGTACTTC.

The chain links TRBV5-4 to TRBJ1-1; unclear D gene. Germline values: CDR1 SGHNT, CDR2 YYREEE (reference sequence). The CDR3 is made up of 14 amino acids. V was pared by 4 bases and J by 3 bases, with 13 bases between. The CDR3 reads CASSGTRAHTEAFF. The CDR3 DNA sequence: TGTGCCAGCAGCGGTACACGGGCGCACACTGAAGCTTTCTTT.

The chain recombines TRBV9 with TRBJ1-3; 8 nucleotides line up with TRBD1. Trimming at V came to 0 bases and at J to 7 bases, leaving 9 bases not matched to a gene. The CDR3 runs 16 residues. CDR1 and CDR2 (germline): SGDLS, YYNGEE. The CDR3 DNA reads as TGTGCCAGCAGCGTAGAGCCGGGACAGGCGTGGAACACCATATATTTT. Translated: CASSVEPGQAWNTIYF.

The chain employs TRBV18 and TRBJ1-6; weak D call: TRBD1 (6 bases). With 3 bases removed from V and 6 bases from J, the gap between germline ends came to 12 bases. This CDR3 comprises 15 residues. The germline CDR1 and CDR2 sequences are KGHSH and LQKENI. The CDR3, as DNA: TGTGCCAGCTCACCGGGCCCGGACAGTAATTCACCCCTCCACTTT. Encoded protein: CASSPGPDSNSPLHF.

This chain links TRBV25-1 with TRBJ1-4, with D unresolved. This CDR3 contains 16 residues. V lost 0 bases to trimming and J lost 0 bases, with 8 bases between them. Germline lookup yields CDR1 MGHDK and CDR2 SYGVNS. CDR3 sequence reads: CASSEYKATTNEKLFF. The CDR3 region has the DNA TGTGCCAGCAGTGAATATAAGGCCACAACTAATGAAAAACTGTTTTTT.

DNA for the CDR3: TGTGCCAGCAGCCCCACTCGGGACAGACGGAACTCCTACAATGAGCAGTTCTTC. Its translation is CASSPTRDRRNSYNEQFF. The V gene is TRBV3-1 (or the pseudogene TRBV3-2), the J gene TRBJ2-1; 7 bases are a match to TRBD1. Per germline, CDR1 LGHDT and CDR2 YNNKEL (reference sequence). V lost 4 bases to trimming and J lost 0 bases; unmatched junction nucleotides: 12. The CDR3 is 18 amino acids.

The chain couples TRBV5-1 to TRBJ2-1; D may match TRBD1 or TRBD2 (5 bases each). V was shortened by 7 bases and J by 6 bases, with 17 bases between the two germline ends. The CDR3 runs 14 residues. Germline-derived CDR1 and CDR2 are SGHRS and YFSETQ. The CDR3 sequence is CASRDTSGGNEQFF. The CDR3 DNA is TGCGCCAGCCGAGATACTAGTGGGGGCAATGAGCAGTTCTTC.